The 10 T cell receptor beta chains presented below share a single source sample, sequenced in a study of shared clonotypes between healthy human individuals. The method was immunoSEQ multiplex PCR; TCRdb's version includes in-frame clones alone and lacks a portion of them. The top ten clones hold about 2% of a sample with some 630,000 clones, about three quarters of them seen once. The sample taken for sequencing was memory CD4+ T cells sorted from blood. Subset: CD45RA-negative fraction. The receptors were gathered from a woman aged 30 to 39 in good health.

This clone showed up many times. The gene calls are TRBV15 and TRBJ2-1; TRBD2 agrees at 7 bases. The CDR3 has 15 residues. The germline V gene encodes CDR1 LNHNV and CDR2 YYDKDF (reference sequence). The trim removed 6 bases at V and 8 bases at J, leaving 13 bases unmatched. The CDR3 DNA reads TGTGCCACCAGGTCTGCAGCGGGGCCTACCCATGAGCAGTTCTTC. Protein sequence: CATRSAAGPTHEQFF.

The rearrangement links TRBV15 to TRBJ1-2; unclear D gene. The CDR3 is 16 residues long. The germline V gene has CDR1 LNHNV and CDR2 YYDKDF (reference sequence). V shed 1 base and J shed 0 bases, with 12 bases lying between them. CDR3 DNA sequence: TGTGCCACCAGCAGAGCGGACGTCGGGGCTAACTATGGCTACACCTTC. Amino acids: CATSRADVGANYGYTF. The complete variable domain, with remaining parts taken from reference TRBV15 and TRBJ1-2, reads DAMVIQNPRYQVTQFGKPVTLSCSQTLNHNVMYWYQQKSSQAPKLLFHYYDKDFNNEADTPDNFQSRRPNTSFCFLDIRSPGLGDTAMYLCATSRADVGANYGYTFGSGTRLTVV.

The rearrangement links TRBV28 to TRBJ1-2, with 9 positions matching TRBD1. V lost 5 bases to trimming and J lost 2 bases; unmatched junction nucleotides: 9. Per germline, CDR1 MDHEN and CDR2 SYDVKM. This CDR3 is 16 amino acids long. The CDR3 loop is CASSPRGTGPNYGYTF. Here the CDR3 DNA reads TGTGCCAGCAGTCCCCGGGGGACAGGGCCCAACTATGGCTACACCTTC.

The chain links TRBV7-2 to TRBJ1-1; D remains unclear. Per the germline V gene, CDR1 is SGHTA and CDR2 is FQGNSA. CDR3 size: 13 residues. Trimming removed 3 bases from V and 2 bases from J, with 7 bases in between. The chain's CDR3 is CASSFPSNTEAFF. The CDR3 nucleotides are TGTGCCAGCAGCTTCCCGAGTAACACTGAAGCTTTCTTT.

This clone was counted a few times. The CDR3 spells CASSVGLAETSYEQYF. CDR3 bases: TGTGCCAGCAGCGTAGGGCTAGCGGAAACCTCCTACGAGCAGTACTTC. V usage is TRBV9 and J usage is TRBJ2-7, with TRBD2 matching 7 bases. The CDR3 loop spans 16 amino acids. Germline CDR1 is SGDLS and CDR2 is YYNGEE. V lost 0 bases, J lost 0 bases, and 6 bases stayed unmatched.

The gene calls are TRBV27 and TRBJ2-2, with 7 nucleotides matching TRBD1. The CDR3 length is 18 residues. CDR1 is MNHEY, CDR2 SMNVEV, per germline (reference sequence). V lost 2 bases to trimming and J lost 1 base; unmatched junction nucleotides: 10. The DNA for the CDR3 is TGTGCCAGCAGTTTAAGTGGCTATTGGACAGGGAACACCGGGGAGCTGTTTTTT. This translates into CASSLSGYWTGNTGELFF.

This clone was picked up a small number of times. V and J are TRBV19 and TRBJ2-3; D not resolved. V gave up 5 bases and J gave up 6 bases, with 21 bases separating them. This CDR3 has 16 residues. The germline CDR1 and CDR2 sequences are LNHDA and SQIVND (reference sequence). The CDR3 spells CASSVSSKWPTDTQYF. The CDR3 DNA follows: TGTGCCAGTAGTGTCTCCTCGAAATGGCCGACGGATACGCAGTATTTT.

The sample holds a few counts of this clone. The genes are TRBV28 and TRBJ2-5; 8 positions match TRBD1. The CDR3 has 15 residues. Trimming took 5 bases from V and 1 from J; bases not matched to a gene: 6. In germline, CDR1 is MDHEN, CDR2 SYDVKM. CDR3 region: CASSLGQGRQETQYF. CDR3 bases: TGTGCCAGCAGTCTCGGACAGGGACGCCAAGAGACCCAGTACTTC.

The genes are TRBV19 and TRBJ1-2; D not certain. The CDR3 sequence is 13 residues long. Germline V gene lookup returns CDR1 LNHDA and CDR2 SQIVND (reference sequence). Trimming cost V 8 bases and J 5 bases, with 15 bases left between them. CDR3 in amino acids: CASALEAGYGYTF. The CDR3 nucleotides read TGTGCCAGTGCCCTTGAGGCGGGGTATGGCTACACCTTC.

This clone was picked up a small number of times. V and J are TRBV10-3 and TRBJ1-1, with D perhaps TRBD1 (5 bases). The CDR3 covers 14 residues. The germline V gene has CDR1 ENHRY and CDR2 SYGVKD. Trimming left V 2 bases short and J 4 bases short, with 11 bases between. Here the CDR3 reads CAISEARRGTEAFF. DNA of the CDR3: TGTGCCATCAGTGAGGCACGAAGGGGCACTGAAGCTTTCTTT.